These 2 T cell receptor beta chains were sequenced from one sample in a study of T-cell memory formation after mild COVID-19. TCRdb fed the 5' RACE reads into MiXCR, producing one record per CDR3 protein. The sample lists about 240,000 distinct CDR3 sequences; around 10% were seen once. The specimen was PBMCs or a T cell subset sorted from them (not recorded which). The receptors here all came from a man in his late teens or twenties who had mild COVID-19 (a few samples of this study predate the infection). Cell type and time point are not known.

This clonotype was observed a handful of times. The chain recombines TRBV6-5 with TRBJ2-5; maybe TRBD1 (5 bases). The CDR3 contains 12 residues. Germline values: CDR1 MNHEY, CDR2 SVGAGI. The germline V and J ends were trimmed by 2 bases and 4 bases, with 5 bases remaining between them. CDR3 amino acids: CASSYGAETQYF. CDR3 DNA sequence: TGTGCCAGCAGTTACGGGGCAGAGACCCAGTACTTC.

With regard to this clonotype: The junction and the germline gene differ at one end; a read error may be behind it. The V gene is TRBV7-7, the J gene TRBJ2-3, with unresolved D. The CDR3 has 16 residues. Germline V lookup: CDR1 SSHAT, CDR2 FNYEAQ (reference sequence). DNA of the CDR3: TGTGCTAGCAGCTTAGGTCTAACCGGGCCCACAGATACGCAGTATTTT. Amino acid sequence: CASSLGLTGPTDTQYF.